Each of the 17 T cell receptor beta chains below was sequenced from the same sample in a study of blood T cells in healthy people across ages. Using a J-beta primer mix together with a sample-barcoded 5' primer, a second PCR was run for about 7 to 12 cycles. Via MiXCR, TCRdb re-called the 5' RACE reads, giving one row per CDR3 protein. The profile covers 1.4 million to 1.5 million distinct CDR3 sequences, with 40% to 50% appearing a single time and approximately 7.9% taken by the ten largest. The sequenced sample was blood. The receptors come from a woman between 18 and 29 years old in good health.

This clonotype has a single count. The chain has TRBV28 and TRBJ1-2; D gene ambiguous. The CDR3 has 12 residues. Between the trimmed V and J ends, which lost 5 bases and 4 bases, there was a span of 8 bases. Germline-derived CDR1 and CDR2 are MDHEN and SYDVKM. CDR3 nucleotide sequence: TGTGCCAGCAGTATTTTCCCCTATGGCTACACCTTC. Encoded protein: CASSIFPYGYTF.

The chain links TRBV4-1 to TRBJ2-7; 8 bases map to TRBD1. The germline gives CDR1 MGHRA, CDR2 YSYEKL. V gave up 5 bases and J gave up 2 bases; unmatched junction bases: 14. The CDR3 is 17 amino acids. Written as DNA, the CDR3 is TGCGCCAGCAGCTTTTCTTCTGAAACAGGGGGAACCTACGAGCAGTACTTC. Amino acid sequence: CASSFSSETGGTYEQYF.

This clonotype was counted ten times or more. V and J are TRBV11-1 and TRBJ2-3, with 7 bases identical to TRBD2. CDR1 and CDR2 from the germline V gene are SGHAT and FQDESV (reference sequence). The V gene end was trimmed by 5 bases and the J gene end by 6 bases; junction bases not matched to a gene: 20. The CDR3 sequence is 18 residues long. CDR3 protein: CASSPRLSSGIVRDTQYF. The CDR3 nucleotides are TGTGCCAGCAGCCCGCGACTTAGCAGCGGGATAGTTAGGGATACGCAGTATTTT.

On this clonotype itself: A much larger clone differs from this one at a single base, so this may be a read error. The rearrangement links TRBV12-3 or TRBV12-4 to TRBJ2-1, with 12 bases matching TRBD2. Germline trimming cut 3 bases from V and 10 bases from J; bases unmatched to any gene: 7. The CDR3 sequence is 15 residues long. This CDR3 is CASSFGLAGSKEQFF. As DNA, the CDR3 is TGTGCCAGCAGTTTCGGACTAGCGGGGAGCAAGGAGCAGTTCTTC.

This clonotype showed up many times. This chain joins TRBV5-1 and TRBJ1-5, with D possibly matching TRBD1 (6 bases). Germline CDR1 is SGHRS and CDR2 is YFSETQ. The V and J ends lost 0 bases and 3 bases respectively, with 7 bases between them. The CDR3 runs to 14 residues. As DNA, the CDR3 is TGCGCCAGCAGCTTGGGGACAGCCAATCAGCCCCAGCATTTT. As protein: CASSLGTANQPQHF.

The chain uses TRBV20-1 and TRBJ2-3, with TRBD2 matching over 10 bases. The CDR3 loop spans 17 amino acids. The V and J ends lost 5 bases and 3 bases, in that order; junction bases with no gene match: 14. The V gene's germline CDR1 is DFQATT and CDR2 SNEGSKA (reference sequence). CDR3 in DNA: TGCAGTGCTGACGACCTCTCTAGCGGGAGCTTTACAGATACGCAGTATTTT. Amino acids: CSADDLSSGSFTDTQYF.

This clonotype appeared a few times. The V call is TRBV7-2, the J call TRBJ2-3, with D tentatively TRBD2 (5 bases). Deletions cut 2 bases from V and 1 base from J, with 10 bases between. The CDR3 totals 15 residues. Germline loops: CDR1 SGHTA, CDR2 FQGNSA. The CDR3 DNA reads TGTGCCAGCAGCTTATCCGGGGTTGGCACAGATACGCAGTATTTT. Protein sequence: CASSLSGVGTDTQYF. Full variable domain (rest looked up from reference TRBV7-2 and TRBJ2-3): GAGVSQSPSNKVTEKGKDVELRCDPISGHTALYWYRQSLGQGLEFLIYFQGNSAPDKSGLPSDRFSAERTGGSVSTLTIQRTQQEDSAVYLCASSLSGVGTDTQYFGPGTRLTVL.

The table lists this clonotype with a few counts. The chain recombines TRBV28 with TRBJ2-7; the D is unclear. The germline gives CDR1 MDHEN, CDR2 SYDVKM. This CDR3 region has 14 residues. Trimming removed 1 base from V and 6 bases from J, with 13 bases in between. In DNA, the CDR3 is TGTGCCAGCAGTTTATCGCAGGTCTGGAGCGAGCAGTACTTC. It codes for CASSLSQVWSEQYF.

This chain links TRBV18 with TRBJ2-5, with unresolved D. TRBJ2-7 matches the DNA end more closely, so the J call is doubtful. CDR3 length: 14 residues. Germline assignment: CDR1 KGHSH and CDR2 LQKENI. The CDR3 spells CASHREVSSYEQYF. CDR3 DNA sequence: TGTGCCAGCCACCGTGAGGTCTCTTCGTACGAGCAGTACTTC.

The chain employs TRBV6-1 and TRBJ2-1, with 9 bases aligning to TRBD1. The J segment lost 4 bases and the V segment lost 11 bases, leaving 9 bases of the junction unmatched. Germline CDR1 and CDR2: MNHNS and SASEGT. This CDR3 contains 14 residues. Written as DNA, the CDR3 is TGTGCCGGCTCCCGGGACAGGGAATACAATGAGCAGTTCTTC. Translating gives CAGSRDREYNEQFF.

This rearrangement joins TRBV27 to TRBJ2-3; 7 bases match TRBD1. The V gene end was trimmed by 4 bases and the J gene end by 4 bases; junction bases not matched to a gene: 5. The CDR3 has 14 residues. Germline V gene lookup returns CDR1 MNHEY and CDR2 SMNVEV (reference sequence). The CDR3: CASSSTGLADTQYF. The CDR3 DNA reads TGTGCCAGCAGTTCGACAGGGTTGGCAGATACGCAGTATTTT.

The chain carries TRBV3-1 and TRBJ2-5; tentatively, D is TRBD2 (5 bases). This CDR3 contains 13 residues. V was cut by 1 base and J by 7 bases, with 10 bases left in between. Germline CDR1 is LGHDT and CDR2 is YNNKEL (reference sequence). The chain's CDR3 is CASSQVVEGTQYF. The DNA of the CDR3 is TGTGCCAGCAGCCAAGTGGTCGAGGGGACCCAGTACTTC.

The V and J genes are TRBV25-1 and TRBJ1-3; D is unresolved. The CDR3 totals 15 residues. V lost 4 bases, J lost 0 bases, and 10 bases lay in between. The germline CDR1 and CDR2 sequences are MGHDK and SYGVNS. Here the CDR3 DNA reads TGTGCCAGCAGTGCGTGGCGAGACTCTGGAAACACCATATATTTT. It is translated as CASSAWRDSGNTIYF. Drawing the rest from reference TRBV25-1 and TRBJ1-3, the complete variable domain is EADIYQTPRYLVIGTGKKITLECSQTMGHDKMYWYQQDPGMELHLIHYSYGVNSTEKGDLSSESTVSRIRTEHFPLTLESARPSHTSQYLCASSAWRDSGNTIYFGEGSWLTVV.

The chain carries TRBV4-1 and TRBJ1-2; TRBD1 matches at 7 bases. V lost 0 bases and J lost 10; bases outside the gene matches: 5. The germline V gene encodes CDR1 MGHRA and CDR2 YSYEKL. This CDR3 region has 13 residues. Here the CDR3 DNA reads TGCGCCAGCAGCCAAGAAATACAGGGGAACTACACCTTC. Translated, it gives CASSQEIQGNYTF.

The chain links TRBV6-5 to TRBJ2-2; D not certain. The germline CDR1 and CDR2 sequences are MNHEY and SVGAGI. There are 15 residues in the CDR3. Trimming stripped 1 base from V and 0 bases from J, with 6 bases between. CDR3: CASSYWQPNTGELFF. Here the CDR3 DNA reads TGTGCCAGCAGTTACTGGCAGCCGAACACCGGGGAGCTGTTTTTT.

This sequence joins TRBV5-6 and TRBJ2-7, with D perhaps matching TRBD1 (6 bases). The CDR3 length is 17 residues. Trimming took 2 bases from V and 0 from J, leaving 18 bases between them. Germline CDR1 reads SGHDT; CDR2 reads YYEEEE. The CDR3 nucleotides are TGTGCCAGCAGCTTCAACAGGGACGTACTGCGCTCCTACGAGCAGTACTTC. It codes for CASSFNRDVLRSYEQYF.

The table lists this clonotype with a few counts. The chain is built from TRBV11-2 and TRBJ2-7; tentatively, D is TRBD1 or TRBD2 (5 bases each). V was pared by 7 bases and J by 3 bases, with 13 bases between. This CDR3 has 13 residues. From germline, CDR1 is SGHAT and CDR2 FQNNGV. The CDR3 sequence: CASTTGTHYEQYF. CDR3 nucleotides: TGTGCCAGCACTACCGGGACCCACTACGAGCAGTACTTC.